Listed below are T cell receptor beta chains from one sample, sequenced in a study of Graves' ophthalmopathy and Graves' hyperthyroidism. MiXCR, run by TCRdb on the multiplex PCR reads, gives a single entry per CDR3 protein. The sample contains about 400,000 distinct CDR3 sequences, about 16% of which appear only once. Sequencing was carried out using peripheral blood. The receptors were sampled from a woman aged 18-29 years with Graves' ophthalmopathy. CDR3s include the opening cysteine and the closing phenylalanine or tryptophan.

v_gene	j_gene	CDR3aa
TRBV9	TRBJ2-7	CASSVGLGTYEQYF
TRBV20-1	TRBJ2-5	CSASPLSSGRAQGQETQYF
TRBV11-1	TRBJ2-7	CASSLPRQGGSSYEQYF
TRBV2	TRBJ2-7	CASSEEAQSYEQYF
TRBV28	TRBJ2-4	CASSGDGAPRRNIQYF
TRBV10-1	TRBJ2-2	CASRRDSDTGELFF
TRBV14	TRBJ1-2	CASSQDRQAVYGYTF
TRBV30	TRBJ2-5	CAWSLPRATKYF
TRBV27	TRBJ2-5	CASSVGQGGETQYF
TRBV9	TRBJ1-1	CASSVVPDTEAFF
TRBV6-1	TRBJ2-2	CASSDTGGRDTGELFF
TRBV28	TRBJ2-6	CASSPGTGSFSGANVLTF
TRBV7-2	TRBJ2-7	CASSLTSLVYEQYF
TRBV11-2	TRBJ2-7	CASSQRQGVREQYF
TRBV7-7	TRBJ2-6	CASSFPSGQGAKRSGANVLTF
TRBV9	TRBJ2-5	CASSVNTGGLETQYF
TRBV25-1	TRBJ1-1	CASSEVPLGVNSEAFF
TRBV9	TRBJ1-1	CASSSRGRGDTEAFF
TRBV12-3/TRBV12-4	TRBJ2-5	CASSLVDTPGTQYF
TRBV29-1	TRBJ1-1	CSVDLGGINTEAFF
TRBV2	TRBJ1-2	CATSRGGKTIYGYTF
TRBV27	TRBJ2-2	CASSLSGLGGELFF
TRBV6-2/TRBV6-3	TRBJ1-1	CASSLGRIEAFF
TRBV2	TRBJ1-1	CASTGDSFQGAFF
TRBV7-2	TRBJ2-7	CASSLVQAATKEQYF
TRBV24-1	TRBJ1-2	CATSDLWRRYTF
TRBV19	TRBJ2-7	CASSTRQGYEQYF
TRBV9	TRBJ1-3	CASSADRLSGNTIYF
TRBV6-5	TRBJ2-7	CASSYSTRGNYEQYF
TRBV6-5	TRBJ1-1	CASSYKRSASTEAFF
TRBV19	TRBJ1-1	CASSISGGLGTEAFF
TRBV18	TRBJ2-7	CASSRDRGWSYEQYF
TRBV20-1	TRBJ2-5	CSARSGRRQETQYF
TRBV6-2/TRBV6-3	TRBJ2-7	CASEGTSGASYEQYF
TRBV6-4	TRBJ1-6	CASRSIVGGRNSPLHF
TRBV5-1	TRBJ2-4	CASSVGGAGRVVRETHNIQYF
TRBV10-3	TRBJ2-2	CAITAGTELFF
TRBV19	TRBJ2-7	CASSSGHLRNEQYF
TRBV2	TRBJ2-2	CASSTGVGTGELFF
TRBV6-6	TRBJ2-2	CASRPLTGTSGTRDTGELFF
TRBV28	TRBJ1-5	CASRTRDRANQPQHF
TRBV19	TRBJ1-1	CASSIGRQASTEAFF
TRBV20-1	TRBJ1-1	CSARSPNTEAFF
TRBV6-2/TRBV6-3	TRBJ2-5	CASTLAGRETQYF
TRBV6-5	TRBJ1-1	CASITPRGRREAFF
TRBV20-1	TRBJ2-7	CSGEGVHSYEQYF
TRBV2	TRBJ1-1	CASRGYAEAFF
TRBV24-1	TRBJ2-7	CATSDVGAHEQYF
TRBV12-3/TRBV12-4	TRBJ1-6	CASRLNNSPLHF
TRBV4-3	TRBJ2-5	CASSQDPAGPETQYF
TRBV28	TRBJ2-7	CASINGGTYEQYF
TRBV10-3	TRBJ2-5	CAIKKTGGQGTLNQETQYF
TRBV7-2	TRBJ2-4	CASSLTTRTARGNIQYF
TRBV5-1	TRBJ1-5	CASSLWPDQPQHF
TRBV29-1	TRBJ2-5	CSVVLAQLFRETQYF
TRBV7-3	TRBJ1-1	CASSQGPWGNTEAFF
TRBV6-2/TRBV6-3	TRBJ1-6	CASSYLTTGEVENSPLHF
TRBV12-3/TRBV12-4	TRBJ2-2	CASSIRQGVPNTGELFF